Described below is a single T cell receptor (beta chain) sequence and its context. Only in-frame clones appear in the TCRdb table, and some are missing; sequencing was by immunoSEQ multiplex PCR. The table includes roughly 410,000 clones, more than 80% detected once. The sample belongs to a study of blood T cell repertoires in COVID-19. Sequencing input: peripheral blood. The sequence was collected from a man aged 35 to 55 with acute or convalescent COVID-19.

CDR3 in amino acids: CASRLDRTNTGELFF. The CDR3, as DNA: TGTGCCAGCAGGCTCGACAGGACTAACACCGGGGAGCTGTTTTTT. The chain carries TRBV6-5 and TRBJ2-2; possible D gene TRBD1, 6 bases. This CDR3 has 15 residues. Germline-derived CDR1 and CDR2 are MNHEY and SVGAGI. V was trimmed by 6 bases and J by 2 bases, leaving 13 bases between them.